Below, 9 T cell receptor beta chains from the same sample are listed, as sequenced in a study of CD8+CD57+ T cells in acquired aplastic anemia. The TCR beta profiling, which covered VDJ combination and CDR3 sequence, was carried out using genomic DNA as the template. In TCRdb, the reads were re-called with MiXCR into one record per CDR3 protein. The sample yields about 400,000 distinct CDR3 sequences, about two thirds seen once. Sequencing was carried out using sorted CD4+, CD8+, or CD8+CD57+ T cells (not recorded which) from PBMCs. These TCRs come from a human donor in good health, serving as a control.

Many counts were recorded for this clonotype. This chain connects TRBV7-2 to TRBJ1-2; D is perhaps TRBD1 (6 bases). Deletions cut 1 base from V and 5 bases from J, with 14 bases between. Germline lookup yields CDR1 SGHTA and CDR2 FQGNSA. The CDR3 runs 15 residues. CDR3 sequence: CASSLVGGAVYGYTF. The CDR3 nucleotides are TGTGCCAGCAGCTTAGTTGGGGGGGCGGTGTATGGCTACACCTTC.

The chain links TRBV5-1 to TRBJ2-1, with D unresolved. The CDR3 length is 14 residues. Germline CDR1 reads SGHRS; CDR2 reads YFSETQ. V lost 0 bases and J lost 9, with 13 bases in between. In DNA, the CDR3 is TGCGCCAGCAGCTTGGATGGGCGGTCACGTGAGCAGTTCTTC. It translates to CASSLDGRSREQFF.

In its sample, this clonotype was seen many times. This chain's CDR3 is CASTDGVEQYF. The DNA of the CDR3 is TGTGCCAGCACCGACGGGGTCGAGCAGTACTTC. The chain carries TRBV6-5 and TRBJ2-7; tentatively, D is TRBD2 (5 bases). The V gene's germline CDR1 is MNHEY and CDR2 SVGAGI. Trimming cost V 7 bases and J 6 bases, with 10 bases left between them. The CDR3 is 11 amino acids.

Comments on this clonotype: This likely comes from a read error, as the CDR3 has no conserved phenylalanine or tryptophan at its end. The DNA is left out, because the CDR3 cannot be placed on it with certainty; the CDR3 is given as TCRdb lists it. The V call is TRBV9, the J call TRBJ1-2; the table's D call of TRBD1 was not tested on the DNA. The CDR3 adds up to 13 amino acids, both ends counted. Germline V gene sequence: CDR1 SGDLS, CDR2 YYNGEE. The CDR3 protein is CASSPRGFDSHLL.

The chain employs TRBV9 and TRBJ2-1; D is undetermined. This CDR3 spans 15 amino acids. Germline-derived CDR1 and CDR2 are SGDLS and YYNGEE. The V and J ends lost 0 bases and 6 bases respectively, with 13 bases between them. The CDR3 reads CASSVGQYVPNEQFF. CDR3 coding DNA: TGTGCCAGCAGCGTAGGCCAGTACGTGCCCAATGAGCAGTTCTTC.

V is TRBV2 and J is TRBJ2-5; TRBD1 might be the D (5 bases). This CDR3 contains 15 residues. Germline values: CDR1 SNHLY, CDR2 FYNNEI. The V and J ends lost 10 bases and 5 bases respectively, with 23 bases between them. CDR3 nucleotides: TGTGCCACCAGGGCTGGTTTCTACCAAGGCGAGACCCAGTACTTC. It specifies CATRAGFYQGETQYF.

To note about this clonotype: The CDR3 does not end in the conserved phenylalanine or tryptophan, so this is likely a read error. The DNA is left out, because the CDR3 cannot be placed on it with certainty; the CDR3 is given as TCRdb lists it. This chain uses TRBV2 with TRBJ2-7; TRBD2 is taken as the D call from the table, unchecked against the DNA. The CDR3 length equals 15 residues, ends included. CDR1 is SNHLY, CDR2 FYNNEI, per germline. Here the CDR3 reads CAGSGQSGPNVLTYL.

CDR3 bases: TGTGCCACCAGTGACCGGATTCTCGATGAGCAGTTCTTC. Its protein is CATSDRILDEQFF. The chain employs TRBV24-1 and TRBJ2-1; D is ambiguous. Germline CDR1 KGHDR, CDR2 SFDVKD. The CDR3 loop spans 13 amino acids. Trimming took 4 bases from V and 8 from J, leaving 11 bases between them.

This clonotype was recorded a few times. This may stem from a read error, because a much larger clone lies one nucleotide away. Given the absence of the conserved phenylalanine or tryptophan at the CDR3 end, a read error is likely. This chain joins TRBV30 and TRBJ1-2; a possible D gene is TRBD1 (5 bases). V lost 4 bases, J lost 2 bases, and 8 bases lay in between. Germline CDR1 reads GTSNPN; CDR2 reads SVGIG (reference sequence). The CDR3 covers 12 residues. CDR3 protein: CAWNRRNYGYTL. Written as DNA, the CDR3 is TGTGCCTGGAACAGGAGAAACTATGGCTACACCCTC.